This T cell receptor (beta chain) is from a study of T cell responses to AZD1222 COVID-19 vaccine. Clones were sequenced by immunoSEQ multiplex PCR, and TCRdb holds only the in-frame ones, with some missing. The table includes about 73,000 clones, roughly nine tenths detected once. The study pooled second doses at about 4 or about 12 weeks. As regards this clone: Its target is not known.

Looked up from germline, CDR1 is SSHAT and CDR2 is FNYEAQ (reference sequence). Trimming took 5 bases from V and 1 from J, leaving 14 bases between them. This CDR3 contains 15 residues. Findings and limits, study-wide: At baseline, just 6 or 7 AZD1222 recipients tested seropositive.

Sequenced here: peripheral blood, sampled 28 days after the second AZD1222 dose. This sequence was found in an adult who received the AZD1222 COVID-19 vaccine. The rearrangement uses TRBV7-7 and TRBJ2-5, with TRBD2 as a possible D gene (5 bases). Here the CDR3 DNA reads TGTGCCAGCAGCCCCTTACGGGGAATCCAAGAGACCCAGTACTTC. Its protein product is CASSPLRGIQETQYF.